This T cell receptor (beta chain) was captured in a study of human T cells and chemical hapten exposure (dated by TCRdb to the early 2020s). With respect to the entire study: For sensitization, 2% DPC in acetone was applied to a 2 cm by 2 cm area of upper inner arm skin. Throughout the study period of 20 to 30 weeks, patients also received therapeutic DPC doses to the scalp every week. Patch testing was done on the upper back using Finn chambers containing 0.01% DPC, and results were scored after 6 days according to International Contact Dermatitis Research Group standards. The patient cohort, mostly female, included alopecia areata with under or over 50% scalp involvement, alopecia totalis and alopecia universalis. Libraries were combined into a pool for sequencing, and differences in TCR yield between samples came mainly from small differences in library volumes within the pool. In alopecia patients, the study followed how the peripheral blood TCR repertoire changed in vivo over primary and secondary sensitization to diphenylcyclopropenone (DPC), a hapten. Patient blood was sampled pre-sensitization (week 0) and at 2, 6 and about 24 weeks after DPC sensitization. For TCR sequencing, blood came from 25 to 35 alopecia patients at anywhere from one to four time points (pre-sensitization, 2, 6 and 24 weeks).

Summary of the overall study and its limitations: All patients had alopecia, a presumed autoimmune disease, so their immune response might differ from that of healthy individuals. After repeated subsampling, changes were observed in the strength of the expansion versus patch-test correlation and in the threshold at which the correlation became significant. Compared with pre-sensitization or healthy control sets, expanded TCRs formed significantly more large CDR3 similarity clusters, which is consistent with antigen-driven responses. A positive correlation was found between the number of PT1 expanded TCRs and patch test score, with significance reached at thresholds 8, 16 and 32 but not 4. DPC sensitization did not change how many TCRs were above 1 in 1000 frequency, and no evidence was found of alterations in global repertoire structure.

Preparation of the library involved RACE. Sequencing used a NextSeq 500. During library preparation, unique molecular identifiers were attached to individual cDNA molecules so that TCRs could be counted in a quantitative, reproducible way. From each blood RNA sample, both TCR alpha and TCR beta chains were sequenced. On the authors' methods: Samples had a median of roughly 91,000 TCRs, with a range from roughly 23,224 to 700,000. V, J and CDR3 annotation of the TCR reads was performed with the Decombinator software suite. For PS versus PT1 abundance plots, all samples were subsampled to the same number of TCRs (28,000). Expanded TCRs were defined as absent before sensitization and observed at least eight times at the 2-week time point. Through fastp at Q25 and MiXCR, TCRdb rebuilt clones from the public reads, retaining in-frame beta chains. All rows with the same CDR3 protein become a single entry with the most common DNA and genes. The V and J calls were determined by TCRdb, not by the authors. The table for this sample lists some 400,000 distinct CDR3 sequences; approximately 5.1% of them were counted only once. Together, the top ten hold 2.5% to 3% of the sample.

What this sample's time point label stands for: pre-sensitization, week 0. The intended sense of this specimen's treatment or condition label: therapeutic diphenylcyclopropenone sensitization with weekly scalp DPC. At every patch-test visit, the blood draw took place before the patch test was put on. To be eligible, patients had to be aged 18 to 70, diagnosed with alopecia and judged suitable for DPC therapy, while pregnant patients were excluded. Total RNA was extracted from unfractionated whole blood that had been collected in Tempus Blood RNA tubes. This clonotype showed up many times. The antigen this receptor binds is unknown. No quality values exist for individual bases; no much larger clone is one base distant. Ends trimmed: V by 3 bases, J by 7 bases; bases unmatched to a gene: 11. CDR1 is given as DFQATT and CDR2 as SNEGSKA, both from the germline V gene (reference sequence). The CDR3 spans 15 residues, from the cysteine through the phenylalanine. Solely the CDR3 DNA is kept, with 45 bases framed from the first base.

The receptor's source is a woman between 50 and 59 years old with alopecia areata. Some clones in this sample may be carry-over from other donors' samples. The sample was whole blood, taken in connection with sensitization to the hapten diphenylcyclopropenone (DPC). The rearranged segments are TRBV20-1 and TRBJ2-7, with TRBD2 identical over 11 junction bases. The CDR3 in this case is CSASPLSGRAEEQYF. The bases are TGCAGTGCTAGCCCGCTTAGCGGGAGGGCTGAAGAGCAGTACTTC.